The T cell receptor beta chain under discussion was sequenced for a study of blood T cell repertoires in COVID-19. On the study more broadly: COVID-19 samples from acute and convalescent phases originated in the United States, Italy and Spain. Nucleic acid was either cDNA or gDNA, and it came from T cells, B-cell-depleted T cells, or PBMCs.

Comments on this clone: Other DNA variants within this sample encode the same CDR3.

Germline CDR1 and CDR2: SGHTA and FQGNSA. The CDR3 consists of 14 residues. Trimming at V came to 5 bases and at J to 1 base, leaving 0 bases not matched to a gene. The Seattle patients, enrolled during active infection, were followed longitudinally. Clones were sequenced by immunoSEQ multiplex PCR, and TCRdb holds only the in-frame ones, with some missing. The sample lists hundreds of thousands of clones, around 88% seen once, with 6.3% in the top ten. The chain is built from TRBV7-2 and TRBJ2-3; TRBD1 matches at 10 bases. Material for sequencing was peripheral blood. The receptor's source is a woman aged 25 to 39 with COVID-19, enrolled during active disease. For the CDR3, the DNA is TGTGCCAGCAGCGGGACAGGGGGCACAGATACGCAGTATTTT. This translates into CASSGTGGTDTQYF.